This paragraph covers one TCR beta chain sequence. Antigen unknown. The junction departs from the called germline gene at one end, perhaps through a read error. CDR3 length equals 13 residues. Per the germline V gene, CDR1 is SSHAT and CDR2 is FNYEAQ (reference sequence). This specimen comes from a study of shared clonotypes between healthy human individuals. Study details: CD4 naive and memory got three plates each, CD8 naive two, CD8 memory one. Study outcomes and limitations: Among donors, sharing of clonotypes was expected to be affected by sequencing depth.

CD45RA+ naive and CD45RA-negative memory subsets were separated from CD4+ cells. At a deep level, the assay was run. Profiling relied on immunoSEQ multiplex PCR, and the TCRdb table lists in-frame clones only, not all of them. The repertoire holds 190,000 or so clones, with approximately 61% as singletons. The chain is built from TRBV7-7 and TRBJ2-5; a possible D gene is TRBD2 (5 bases). The sequenced sample consisted of memory CD4+ T cells sorted from blood. As to subset: CD45RA-negative fraction. The receptor comes from a young man in good health. CDR3 sequence reads: CASSLAREETQYF. For the CDR3, the DNA is TGTGCTAGCAGCTTAGCGCGTGAGGAGACCCAGTACTTC.